Presented here are 12 T cell receptor beta chains from one specimen sequenced in a study of cytomegalovirus exposure and HLA in healthy donors (dated 2017 in TCRdb). Libraries came from the immunoSEQ multiplex PCR assay. The multiplex PCR relied on a mix of 60 forward primers for TCR Vbeta segments and 13 reverse primers for TCR Jbeta segments. TCRdb re-hosts the immuneACCESS table, in-frame sequences only. Its copies lack some clones; in the studies checked, an unresolved V gene accounts for under half of them, and the cause for the rest is not known. The sample includes roughly 120,000 clones, with about 81% observed a single time. The ten largest account for 1.1% of the sample. Sequencing was done on a sample of PBMCs. These receptors originate from a woman aged 25 to 45 in good health and CMV-seronegative.

This rearrangement joins TRBV6-5 to TRBJ1-2; tentatively, D is TRBD1 (5 bases). Germline V gene data show CDR1 as MNHEY and CDR2 as SVGAGI. The CDR3 loop spans 13 amino acids. Trimming removed 8 bases at V and 2 bases at J, with 12 bases between. Written as DNA, the CDR3 is TGTGCCAGCTATTCGACAGTCAACTATGGCTACACCTTC. This sequence encodes CASYSTVNYGYTF.

V gene TRBV18 combines with J gene TRBJ1-1; 9 nucleotides line up with TRBD1. V was clipped by 5 bases and J by 7 bases; unmatched bases: 8. CDR1 and CDR2 from the germline V gene are KGHSH and LQKENI. The CDR3 has 14 residues. The CDR3 nucleotides are TGTGCCAGCTCATCAGGGACAGGGTTGGGTGAAGCTTTCTTT. This encodes CASSSGTGLGEAFF.

This clone was observed a single time. The chain combines TRBV23-1 with TRBJ2-7; 13 nucleotides agree with TRBD2. TRBV23-1 is classed as an ORF, of uncertain function. The CDR3 is made up of 16 amino acids. Trimming removed 4 bases from V and 6 bases from J; junction bases left unmatched: 9. CDR3 DNA sequence: TGCGCCAGCAGTCGTTACGGGACTAGCGGGATCGGCGAGCAGTACTTC. It yields the protein CASSRYGTSGIGEQYF.

This clone came up a few times. DNA of the CDR3: TGTGCCAGCAGCTTGGGTCGCTCTGGGGCCAACGTCCTGACTTTC. Its translation is CASSLGRSGANVLTF. J is TRBJ2-6 and V is TRBV5-6; D is unresolved. This CDR3 comprises 15 residues. Germline assignment: CDR1 SGHDT and CDR2 YYEEEE. V lost 0 bases, J lost 0 bases, and 4 bases lay in between.

The chain couples TRBV5-1 to TRBJ2-7; 8 bases are shared with TRBD2. Germline lookup yields CDR1 SGHRS and CDR2 YFSETQ. The junction had 7 bases not matched to a gene; V was cut back by 5 bases and J by 0 bases. The CDR3 contains 15 residues. CDR3 protein: CASSSLAGSSYEQYF. The CDR3 bases are TGCGCCAGCAGTAGTTTAGCGGGATCCTCCTACGAGCAGTACTTC.

The J gene is TRBJ2-3, the V gene TRBV19, with 15 bases fitting TRBD2. With 5 bases clipped from V and 1 base from J, the junction kept 7 bases outside the gene matches. Germline CDR1 reads LNHDA; CDR2 reads SQIVND (reference sequence). The CDR3 is made up of 18 amino acids. For the CDR3, the DNA is TGTGCCAGTAGTCTCGGACTAGCGGGGGGGCCGGGCACAGATACGCAGTATTTT. It yields the protein CASSLGLAGGPGTDTQYF.

The genes are TRBV6-1 and TRBJ1-5, with D possibly matching TRBD1 (5 bases). CDR1 and CDR2 (germline): MNHNS, SASEGT. The CDR3 consists of 13 residues. Trimming shortened V by 4 bases and J by 3 bases, and 7 bases separated the two germline ends. Written as DNA, the CDR3 is TGTGCCAGCAGTGGACAGCCCAATCAGCCCCAGCATTTT. It specifies CASSGQPNQPQHF.

The V gene is TRBV4-2, the J gene TRBJ1-2; D not certain. The V and J ends lost 1 base and 6 bases respectively, with 12 bases between them. The germline V gene has CDR1 LGHNA and CDR2 YNFKEQ. The CDR3 extends over 14 amino acids. CDR3 sequence: CASSQGLEVDGYTF. CDR3 in DNA: TGTGCCAGCAGCCAAGGTTTAGAAGTAGATGGCTACACCTTC.

This clone was counted a few times. The CDR3 is CASSPGQRRYGYTF. The CDR3, as DNA: TGTGCCAGCAGCCCAGGACAGAGGCGCTATGGCTACACCTTC. The chain joins TRBV5-6 to TRBJ1-2, with a tentative D call TRBD1 (6 bases). Trimming removed 4 bases at V and 4 bases at J, with 14 bases between. This CDR3 contains 14 residues. Germline lookup yields CDR1 SGHDT and CDR2 YYEEEE. Complete variable domain (other parts from reference TRBV5-6 and TRBJ1-2): DAGVTQSPTHLIKTRGQQVTLRCSPKSGHDTVSWYQQALGQGPQFIFQYYEEEERQRGNFPDRFSGHQFPNYSSELNVNALLLGDSALYLCASSPGQRRYGYTFGSGTRLTVV.

This rearrangement joins TRBV19 to TRBJ2-2; the match to TRBD2 covers 8 bases. There are 15 residues in the CDR3. Germline assignment: CDR1 LNHDA and CDR2 SQIVND (reference sequence). Losses at the gene ends were 5 bases for V and 1 base for J; bases not matched to a gene: 3. DNA of the CDR3: TGTGCCAGTAGTGGCACTAGCGGGAACACCGGGGAGCTGTTTTTT. Translation gives CASSGTSGNTGELFF.

V is TRBV7-8 and J is TRBJ2-3; 8 bases agree with TRBD1. V was pared by 1 base and J by 1 base, with 1 base of the junction left unmatched. The CDR3 runs 15 residues. From germline, CDR1 is SGHVS and CDR2 FQNEAQ. The CDR3 DNA is TGTGCCAGCAGCTTAGAACAGGGGGGCACAGATACGCAGTATTTT. Protein: CASSLEQGGTDTQYF.

This clone turned up a few times. CDR3: CASSELGTPKETQYF. In DNA form, the CDR3 reads TGTGCCAGCAGTGAATTAGGGACACCTAAAGAGACCCAGTACTTC. The rearrangement links TRBV6-1 to TRBJ2-5; D possibly corresponds to TRBD1 (6 bases). This CDR3 is built from 15 residues. Deletions cut 2 bases from V and 3 bases from J, with 13 bases between. Germline CDR1 MNHNS, CDR2 SASEGT.